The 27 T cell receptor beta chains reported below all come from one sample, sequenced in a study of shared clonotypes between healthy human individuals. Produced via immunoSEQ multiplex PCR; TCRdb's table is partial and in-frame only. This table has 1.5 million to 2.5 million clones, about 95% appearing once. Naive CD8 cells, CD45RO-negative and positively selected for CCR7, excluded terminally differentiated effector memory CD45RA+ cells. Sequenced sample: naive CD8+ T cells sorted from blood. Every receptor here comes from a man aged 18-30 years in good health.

This CDR3 is CAWRFEGAGSYNSPLHF. CDR3 nucleotides: TGTGCCTGGAGATTTGAGGGGGCCGGCTCCTATAATTCACCCCTCCACTTT. V and J are TRBV30 and TRBJ1-6; 7 bases are a match to TRBD1. Losses at the gene ends were 3 bases for V and 0 bases for J; bases not matched to a gene: 8. The V gene's germline CDR1 is GTSNPN and CDR2 SVGIG (reference sequence). This CDR3 spans 17 amino acids.

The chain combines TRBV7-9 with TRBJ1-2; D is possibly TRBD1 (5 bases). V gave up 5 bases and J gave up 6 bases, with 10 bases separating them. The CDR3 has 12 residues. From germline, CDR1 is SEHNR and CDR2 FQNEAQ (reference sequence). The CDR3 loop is CASSTGGDGYTF. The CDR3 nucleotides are TGTGCCAGCAGCACGGGGGGAGATGGCTACACCTTC.

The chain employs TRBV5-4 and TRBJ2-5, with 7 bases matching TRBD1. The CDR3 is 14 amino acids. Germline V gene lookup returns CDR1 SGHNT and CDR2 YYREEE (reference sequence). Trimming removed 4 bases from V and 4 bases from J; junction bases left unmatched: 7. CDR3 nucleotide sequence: TGTGCCAGCAGCGAAGGGGGCGGAGGAGAGACCCAGTACTTC. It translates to CASSEGGGGETQYF.

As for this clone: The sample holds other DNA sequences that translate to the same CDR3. This CDR3 reads CASRVTDTQYF. The CDR3 DNA reads as TGTGCCAGCAGAGTGACAGATACGCAGTATTTT. V and J are TRBV27 and TRBJ2-3; D unclear. The V end lost 6 bases, the J end lost 3 bases, and 4 bases lay between the germline ends. The CDR3 is 11 residues long. Germline assignment: CDR1 MNHEY and CDR2 SMNVEV (reference sequence).

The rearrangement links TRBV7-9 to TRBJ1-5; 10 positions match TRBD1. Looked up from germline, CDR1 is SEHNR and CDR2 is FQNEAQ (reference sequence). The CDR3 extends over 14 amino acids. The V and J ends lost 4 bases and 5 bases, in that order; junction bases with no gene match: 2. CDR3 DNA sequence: TGTGCCAGCAGCTCGACAGGGGGCTATCAGCCCCAGCATTTT. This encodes CASSSTGGYQPQHF.

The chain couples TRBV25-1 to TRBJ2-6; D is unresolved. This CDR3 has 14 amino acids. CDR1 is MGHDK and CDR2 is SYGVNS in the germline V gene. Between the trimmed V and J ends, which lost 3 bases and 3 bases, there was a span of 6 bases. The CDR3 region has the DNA TGTGCCAGCAGTGACTTCGTTGGGGCCAACGTCCTGACTTTC. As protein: CASSDFVGANVLTF.

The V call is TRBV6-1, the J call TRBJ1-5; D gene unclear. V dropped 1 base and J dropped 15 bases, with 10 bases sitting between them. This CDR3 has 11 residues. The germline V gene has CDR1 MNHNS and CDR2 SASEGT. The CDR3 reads CASSEGPTPHF. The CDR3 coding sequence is TGTGCCAGCAGTGAAGGACCGACCCCGCATTTT.

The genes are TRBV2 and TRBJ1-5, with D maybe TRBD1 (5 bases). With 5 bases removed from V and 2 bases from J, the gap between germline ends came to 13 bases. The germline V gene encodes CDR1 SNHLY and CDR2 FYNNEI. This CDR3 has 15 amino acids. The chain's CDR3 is CASSRQGGGNQPQHF. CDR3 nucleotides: TGTGCCAGCAGTCGGCAGGGTGGAGGCAATCAGCCCCAGCATTTT.

In DNA form, the CDR3 reads TGTGCCAGCAGCTTGTCAGGGGGGTCCTATAATTCACCCCTCCACTTT. As protein: CASSLSGGSYNSPLHF. This rearrangement joins TRBV5-8 to TRBJ1-6; 7 bases are shared with TRBD1. The germline CDR1 and CDR2 sequences are SGHTS and YDEGEE. V was pared by 1 base and J by 1 base, with 2 bases of the junction left unmatched. The CDR3 loop spans 16 amino acids.

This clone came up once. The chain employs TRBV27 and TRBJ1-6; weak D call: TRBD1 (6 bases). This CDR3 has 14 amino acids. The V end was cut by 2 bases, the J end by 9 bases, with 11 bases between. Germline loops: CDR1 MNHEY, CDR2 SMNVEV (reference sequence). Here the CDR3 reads CASSLDTGSSPLHF. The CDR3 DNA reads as TGTGCCAGCAGTTTAGATACAGGGTCTTCACCCCTCCACTTT.

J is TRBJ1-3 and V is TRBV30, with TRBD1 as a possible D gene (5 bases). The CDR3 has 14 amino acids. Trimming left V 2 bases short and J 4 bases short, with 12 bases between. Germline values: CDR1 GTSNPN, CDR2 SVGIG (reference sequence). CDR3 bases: TGTGCCTGGAGTCGGGGGAATGACGGAAACACCATATATTTT. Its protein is CAWSRGNDGNTIYF.

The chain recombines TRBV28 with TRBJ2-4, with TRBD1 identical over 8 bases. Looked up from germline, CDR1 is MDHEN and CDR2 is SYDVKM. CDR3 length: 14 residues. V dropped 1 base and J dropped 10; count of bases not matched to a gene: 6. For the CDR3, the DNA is TGTGCCAGCAGTTTATCAGGGGGCCCAGGAATTCAGTACTTC. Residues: CASSLSGGPGIQYF.

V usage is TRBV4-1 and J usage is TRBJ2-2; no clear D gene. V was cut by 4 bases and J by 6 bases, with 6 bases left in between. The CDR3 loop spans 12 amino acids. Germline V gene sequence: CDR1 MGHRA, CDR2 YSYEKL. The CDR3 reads CASSPPAGELFF. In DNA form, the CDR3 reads TGCGCCAGCAGCCCTCCCGCCGGGGAGCTGTTTTTT.

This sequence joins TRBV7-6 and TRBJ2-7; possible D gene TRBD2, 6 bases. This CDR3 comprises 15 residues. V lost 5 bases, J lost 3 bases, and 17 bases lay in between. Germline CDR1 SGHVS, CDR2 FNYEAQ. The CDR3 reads CASSPEEGRVYEQYF. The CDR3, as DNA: TGTGCCAGCAGCCCCGAGGAGGGTAGGGTCTACGAGCAGTACTTC. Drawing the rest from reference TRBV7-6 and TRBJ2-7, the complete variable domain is GAGVSQSPRYKVTKRGQDVALRCDPISGHVSLYWYRQALGQGPEFLTYFNYEAQQDKSGLPNDRFSAERPEGSISTLTIQRTEQRDSAMYRCASSPEEGRVYEQYFGPGTRLTVT.

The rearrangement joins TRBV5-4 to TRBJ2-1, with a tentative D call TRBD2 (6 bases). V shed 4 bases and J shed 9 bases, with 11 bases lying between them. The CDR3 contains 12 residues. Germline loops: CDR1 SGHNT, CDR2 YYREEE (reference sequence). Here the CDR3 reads CASSPEGVEQFF. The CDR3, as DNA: TGTGCCAGCAGCCCGGAGGGAGTTGAGCAGTTCTTC.

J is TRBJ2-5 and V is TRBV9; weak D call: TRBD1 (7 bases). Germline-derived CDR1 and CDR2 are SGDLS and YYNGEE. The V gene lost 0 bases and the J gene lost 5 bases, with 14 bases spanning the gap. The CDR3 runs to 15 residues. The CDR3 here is CASSVAGGGWETQYF. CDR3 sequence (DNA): TGTGCCAGCAGCGTAGCAGGGGGAGGCTGGGAGACCCAGTACTTC. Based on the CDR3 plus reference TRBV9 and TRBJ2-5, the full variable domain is DSGVTQTPKHLITATGQRVTLRCSPRSGDLSVYWYQQSLDQGLQFLIQYYNGEERAKGNILERFSAQQFPDLHSELNLSSLELGDSALYFCASSVAGGGWETQYFGPGTRLLVL.

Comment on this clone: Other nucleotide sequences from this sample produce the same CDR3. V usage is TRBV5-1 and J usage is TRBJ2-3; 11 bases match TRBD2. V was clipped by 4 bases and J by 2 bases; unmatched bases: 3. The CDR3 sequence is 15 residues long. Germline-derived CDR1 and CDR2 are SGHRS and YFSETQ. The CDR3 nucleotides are TGCGCCAGCAGCCTACTAGCGGGAGTCACAGATACGCAGTATTTT. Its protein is CASSLLAGVTDTQYF.

The CDR3 here is CSVEEGTGYEQYF. CDR3 nucleotides: TGCAGCGTTGAGGAGGGGACAGGTTACGAGCAGTACTTC. The chain is built from TRBV29-1 and TRBJ2-7, with 8 nucleotides matching TRBD1. Trimming removed 3 bases from V and 4 bases from J; junction bases left unmatched: 5. The germline V gene encodes CDR1 SQVTM and CDR2 ANQGSEA. This CDR3 region has 13 residues.

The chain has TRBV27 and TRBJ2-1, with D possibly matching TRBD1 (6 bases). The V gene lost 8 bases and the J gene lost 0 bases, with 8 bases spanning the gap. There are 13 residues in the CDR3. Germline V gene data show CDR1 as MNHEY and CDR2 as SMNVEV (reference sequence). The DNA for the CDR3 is TGTGCCAGCCGGACAGCCTCCTACAATGAGCAGTTCTTC. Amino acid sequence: CASRTASYNEQFF.

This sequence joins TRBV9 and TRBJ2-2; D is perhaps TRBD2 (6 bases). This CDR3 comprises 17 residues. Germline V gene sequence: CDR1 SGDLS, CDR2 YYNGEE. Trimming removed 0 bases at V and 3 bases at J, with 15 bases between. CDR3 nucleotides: TGTGCCAGCAGCGTAGCTGGGGACTTTCCTTACACCGGGGAGCTGTTTTTT. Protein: CASSVAGDFPYTGELFF. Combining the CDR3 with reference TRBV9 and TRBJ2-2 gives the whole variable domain DSGVTQTPKHLITATGQRVTLRCSPRSGDLSVYWYQQSLDQGLQFLIQYYNGEERAKGNILERFSAQQFPDLHSELNLSSLELGDSALYFCASSVAGDFPYTGELFFGEGSRLTVL.

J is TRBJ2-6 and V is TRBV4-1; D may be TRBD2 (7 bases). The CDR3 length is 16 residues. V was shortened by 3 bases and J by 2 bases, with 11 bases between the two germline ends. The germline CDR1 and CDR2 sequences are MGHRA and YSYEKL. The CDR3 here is CASSQSGGAGANVLTF. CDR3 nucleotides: TGCGCCAGCAGCCAGTCGGGGGGCGCTGGGGCCAACGTCCTGACTTTC.

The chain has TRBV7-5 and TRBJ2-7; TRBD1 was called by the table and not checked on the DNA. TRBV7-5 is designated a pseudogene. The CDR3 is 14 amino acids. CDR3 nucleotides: TGTGCCAGAAGCTTCGGGACAGAAACCTACGAGCAGTACTTC. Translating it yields CARSFGTETYEQYF.

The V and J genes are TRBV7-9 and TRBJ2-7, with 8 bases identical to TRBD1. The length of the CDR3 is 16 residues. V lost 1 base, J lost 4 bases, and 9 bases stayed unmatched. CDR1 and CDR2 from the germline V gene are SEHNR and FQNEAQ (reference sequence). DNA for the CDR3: TGTGCCAGCAGCTTAGTAGGACAGGGACGCTTATACGAGCAGTACTTC. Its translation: CASSLVGQGRLYEQYF.

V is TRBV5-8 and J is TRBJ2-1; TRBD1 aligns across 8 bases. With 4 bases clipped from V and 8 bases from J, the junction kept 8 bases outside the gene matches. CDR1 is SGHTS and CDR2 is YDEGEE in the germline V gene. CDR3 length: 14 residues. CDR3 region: CASSAMTGVDEQFF. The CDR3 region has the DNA TGTGCCAGCAGCGCGATGACAGGGGTGGATGAGCAGTTCTTC.

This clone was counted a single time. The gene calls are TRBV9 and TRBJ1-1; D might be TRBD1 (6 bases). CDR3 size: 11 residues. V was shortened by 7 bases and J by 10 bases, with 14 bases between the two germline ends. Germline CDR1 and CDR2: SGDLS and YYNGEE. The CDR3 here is CASEGEGRAFF. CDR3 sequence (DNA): TGTGCCAGCGAGGGGGAGGGGCGAGCTTTCTTT.

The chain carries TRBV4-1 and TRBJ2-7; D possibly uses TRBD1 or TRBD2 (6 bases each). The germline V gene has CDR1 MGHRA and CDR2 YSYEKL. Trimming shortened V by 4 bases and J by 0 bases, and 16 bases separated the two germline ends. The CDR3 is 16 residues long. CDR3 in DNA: TGCGCCAGCAGCCCCGAGGGGGGCGGACTCTCCTACGAGCAGTACTTC. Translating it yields CASSPEGGGLSYEQYF.

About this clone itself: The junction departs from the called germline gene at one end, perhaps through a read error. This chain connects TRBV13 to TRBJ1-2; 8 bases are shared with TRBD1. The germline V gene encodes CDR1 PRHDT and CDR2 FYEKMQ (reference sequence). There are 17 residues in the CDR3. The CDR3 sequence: CASSLGQGIPTMGGYTF. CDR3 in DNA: TGTGCCAGCAGCCTAGGACAGGGTATCCCCACTATGGGTGGCTACACCTTC.